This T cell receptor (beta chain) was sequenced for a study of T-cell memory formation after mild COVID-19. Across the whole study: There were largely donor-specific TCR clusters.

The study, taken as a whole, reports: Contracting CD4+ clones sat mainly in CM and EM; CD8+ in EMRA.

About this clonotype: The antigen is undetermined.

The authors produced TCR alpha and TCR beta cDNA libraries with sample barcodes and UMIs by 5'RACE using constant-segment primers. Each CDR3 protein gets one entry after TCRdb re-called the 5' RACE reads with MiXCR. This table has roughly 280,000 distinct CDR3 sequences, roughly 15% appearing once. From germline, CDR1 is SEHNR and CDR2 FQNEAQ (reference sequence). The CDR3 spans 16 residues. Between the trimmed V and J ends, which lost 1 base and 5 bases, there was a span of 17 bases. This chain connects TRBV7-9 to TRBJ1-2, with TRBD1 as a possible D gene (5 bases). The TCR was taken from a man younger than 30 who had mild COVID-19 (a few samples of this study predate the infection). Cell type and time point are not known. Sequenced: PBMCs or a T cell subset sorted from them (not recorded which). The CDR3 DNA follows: TGTGCCAGCAGCTTAGGGGCCCCGGAGGGGTCGTATGGCTACACCTTC. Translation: CASSLGAPEGSYGYTF.